Each of the 21 T cell receptor beta chains below was sequenced from the same sample in a study of blood T cell repertoires in COVID-19. The method was immunoSEQ multiplex PCR; TCRdb's version includes in-frame clones alone and lacks a portion of them. The sample carries approximately 260,000 clones, roughly three quarters recorded once. Sequencing was carried out using peripheral blood. Receptors were obtained from a woman between 40 and 55 years old with active or convalescent COVID-19.

The chain couples TRBV24-1 to TRBJ2-3, with D possibly matching TRBD1 (6 bases). Trimming took 8 bases from V and 4 from J, leaving 18 bases between them. The CDR3 consists of 15 residues. Germline values: CDR1 KGHDR, CDR2 SFDVKD. CDR3 residues: CATNLGGGGSDTQYF. For the CDR3, the DNA is TGTGCCACCAACTTAGGGGGTGGTGGGTCAGATACGCAGTATTTT.

The DNA of the CDR3 is TGTGCTAGTGGTTTGTCCCCCGGCAGGGCGGTGGTGAGCTCCTACGAGCAGTACTTC. Protein: CASGLSPGRAVVSSYEQYF. V is TRBV12-5 and J is TRBJ2-7; a possible D gene is TRBD1 (5 bases). V shed 2 bases and J shed 0 bases, with 23 bases lying between them. CDR3 length: 19 amino acids. The germline gives CDR1 LGHNT, CDR2 FRNRAP.

This chain joins TRBV19 and TRBJ2-2; 8 bases agree with TRBD1. Trimming removed 4 bases from V and 7 bases from J; junction bases left unmatched: 2. This CDR3 is 13 amino acids long. Germline V CDR1 and CDR2: LNHDA, SQIVND (reference sequence). The CDR3 sequence: CASSTTGGGELFF. CDR3 bases: TGTGCCAGTAGTACAACAGGGGGCGGGGAGCTGTTTTTT.

The chain couples TRBV30 to TRBJ1-3; a weak D match, TRBD1 (5 bases). The germline CDR1 and CDR2 sequences are GTSNPN and SVGIG (reference sequence). Trimming took off 3 bases at V and 7 bases at J, with 10 bases between the two ends. This CDR3 comprises 12 residues. Here the CDR3 DNA reads TGTGCCTGGAGGGGGCTGGTGAACACCATATATTTT. Its protein is CAWRGLVNTIYF.

V and J are TRBV28 and TRBJ1-4; maybe TRBD1 (5 bases). The CDR3 has 16 amino acids. Germline CDR1 and CDR2: MDHEN and SYDVKM. The germline V and J ends were trimmed by 2 bases and 5 bases, with 15 bases remaining between them. The CDR3 nucleotides read TGTGCCAGCAGTTTAGGGGTCGGGGGAATGAATGAAAAACTGTTTTTT. Translated: CASSLGVGGMNEKLFF.

There are a few counts of this clone. The chain employs TRBV28 and TRBJ1-2; 10 nucleotides match TRBD1. The trim removed 7 bases at V and 3 bases at J, leaving 8 bases unmatched. This CDR3 contains 15 residues. CDR1 MDHEN and CDR2 SYDVKM come from the germline V gene. The CDR3 DNA reads TGTGCCAGCACCTCGGTGGGACAGGGGCACTATGGCTACACCTTC. Protein sequence: CASTSVGQGHYGYTF.

This rearrangement joins TRBV7-3 to TRBJ2-3; TRBD2 matches 7 bases. Trimming at V came to 2 bases and at J to 1 base, leaving 3 bases not matched to a gene. The germline gives CDR1 SGHTA, CDR2 FQGTGA. The CDR3 contains 15 residues. The DNA of the CDR3 is TGTGCCAGCAGCTTACTCCGGGGGGGCACAGATACGCAGTATTTT. Its protein product is CASSLLRGGTDTQYF.

The chain has TRBV7-6 and TRBJ2-2; 11 bases are a match to TRBD2. This CDR3 region has 18 residues. V gave up 1 base and J gave up 2 bases; unmatched junction bases: 6. CDR1 SGHVS and CDR2 FNYEAQ come from the germline V gene. CDR3 sequence (DNA): TGTGCCAGCAGCTTAGTAGTAGCGGGGGGGCCCAACACCGGGGAGCTGTTTTTT. Its protein product is CASSLVVAGGPNTGELFF. Looking up the rest from reference TRBV7-6 and TRBJ2-2 gives the full variable domain: GAGVSQSPRYKVTKRGQDVALRCDPISGHVSLYWYRQALGQGPEFLTYFNYEAQQDKSGLPNDRFSAERPEGSISTLTIQRTEQRDSAMYRCASSLVVAGGPNTGELFFGEGSRLTVL.

The CDR3 DNA is TGTGCCAGTAGTACCAGGGAAGTTAATTCACCCCTCCACTTT. Protein sequence: CASSTREVNSPLHF. The gene calls are TRBV19 and TRBJ1-6, with D maybe TRBD1 (5 bases). The germline V gene has CDR1 LNHDA and CDR2 SQIVND (reference sequence). The V end was cut by 4 bases, the J end by 6 bases, with 10 bases between. The CDR3 loop spans 14 amino acids.

This rearrangement joins TRBV19 to TRBJ1-5; D not resolved. The CDR3 contains 13 residues. Trimming took 4 bases from V and 6 from J, leaving 10 bases between them. CDR1 is LNHDA and CDR2 is SQIVND in the germline V gene (reference sequence). In nucleotides, the CDR3 is TGTGCCAGTAGTAGGACGGGAGTTCAGCCCCAGCATTTT. Translation: CASSRTGVQPQHF.

Only a few counts were recorded for this clone. The gene calls are TRBV7-3 and TRBJ2-2; 7 bases are a match to TRBD2. This CDR3 is 15 amino acids long. Trimming took 3 bases from V and 4 from J; bases not matched to a gene: 5. Per the germline V gene, CDR1 is SGHTA and CDR2 is FQGTGA. The CDR3 sequence: CASSLTGGTTGELFF. In DNA form, the CDR3 reads TGTGCCAGCAGCTTGACCGGGGGGACCACCGGGGAGCTGTTTTTT.

This chain joins TRBV24-1 and TRBJ1-5, with 7 bases fitting TRBD1. V shed 9 bases, J shed 0 bases, and the junction held 1 base outside the gene matches. Germline CDR1 KGHDR, CDR2 SFDVKD. The CDR3 has 13 amino acids. The CDR3 sequence is CATGQVSNQPQHF. DNA of the CDR3: TGTGCCACCGGACAGGTTAGCAATCAGCCCCAGCATTTT.

The chain recombines TRBV6-6 with TRBJ1-6; D is perhaps TRBD1 (5 bases). Trimming removed 1 base at V and 5 bases at J, with 12 bases between. Germline V gene lookup returns CDR1 MNHNY and CDR2 SVGAGI (reference sequence). The CDR3 is 16 residues long. DNA for the CDR3: TGTGCCAGCAGTTACTACGGGGGGAGGGATAATTCACCCCTCCACTTT. Its protein product is CASSYYGGRDNSPLHF.

V usage is TRBV5-1 and J usage is TRBJ1-1; TRBD1 agrees at 10 bases. V lost 3 bases to trimming and J lost 13 bases; unmatched junction nucleotides: 15. The CDR3 spans 15 residues. From germline, CDR1 is SGHRS and CDR2 YFSETQ. This chain's CDR3 is CASSYAGTGVDESFF. For the CDR3, the DNA is TGCGCCAGCAGCTATGCCGGGACAGGGGTCGACGAAAGTTTCTTT.

The chain couples TRBV7-9 to TRBJ1-2, with D possibly matching TRBD1 (5 bases). CDR1 and CDR2 (germline): SEHNR, FQNEAQ (reference sequence). The CDR3 runs 12 residues. Deletions cut 4 bases from V and 8 bases from J, with 11 bases between. The CDR3 loop reads CASSSGRVGYTF. The CDR3 DNA reads TGTGCCAGCAGCTCGGGCAGGGTGGGCTACACCTTC.

This rearrangement joins TRBV6-6 to TRBJ1-3, with a tentative D call TRBD1 (6 bases). CDR1 is MNHNY and CDR2 is SVGAGI in the germline V gene (reference sequence). Trimming pared 0 bases from V and 0 bases from J, leaving 9 bases between. This CDR3 contains 16 residues. The CDR3 region is CASSYSGQNSGNTIYF. The CDR3 DNA follows: TGTGCCAGCAGTTACTCTGGACAGAACTCTGGAAACACCATATATTTT.

This clone was picked up a small number of times. The J gene is TRBJ1-5, the V gene TRBV19; unclear D gene. The V end was cut by 3 bases, the J end by 2 bases, with 8 bases between. CDR3 length: 14 amino acids. Looked up from germline, CDR1 is LNHDA and CDR2 is SQIVND (reference sequence). The CDR3, as DNA: TGTGCCAGTAGTATGGGTCTAGGCAATCAGCCCCAGCATTTT. This encodes CASSMGLGNQPQHF.

V gene TRBV7-2 combines with J gene TRBJ1-5, with D hard to call. This CDR3 has 14 residues. Germline V gene data show CDR1 as SGHTA and CDR2 as FQGNSA. The V gene lost 1 base and the J gene lost 0 bases, with 4 bases spanning the gap. DNA for the CDR3: TGTGCCAGCAGCTTAGTCCATAGCAATCAGCCCCAGCATTTT. It yields the protein CASSLVHSNQPQHF.

The chain links TRBV6-1 to TRBJ1-1; D unclear. There are 12 residues in the CDR3. Trimming stripped 3 bases from V and 6 bases from J, with 8 bases between. The V gene's germline CDR1 is MNHNS and CDR2 SASEGT. Here the CDR3 DNA reads TGTGCCAGCAGTGATAGAGGTCCTGAAGCTTTCTTT. It codes for CASSDRGPEAFF.

V gene TRBV28 combines with J gene TRBJ2-7; 12 bases match TRBD2. This CDR3 is built from 20 residues. J gave up 1 base and V 3 bases, and 16 bases lay outside the gene matches. From germline, CDR1 is MDHEN and CDR2 SYDVKM. The CDR3 region is CASSFSDFTTSGGSSYEQYF. The CDR3 coding sequence is TGTGCCAGCAGTTTCAGTGACTTTACGACTAGCGGGGGTTCTTCCTACGAGCAGTACTTC.

This clone was picked up one time. The J gene is TRBJ2-7, the V gene TRBV5-6; D might be TRBD2 (6 bases). This CDR3 spans 15 amino acids. The V end lost 4 bases, the J end lost 6 bases, and 20 bases lay between the germline ends. The V gene's germline CDR1 is SGHDT and CDR2 YYEEEE. For the CDR3, the DNA is TGTGCCAGCAGCGGAACCGGGGGTAAAGGGCGCGAGCAGTACTTC. This translates into CASSGTGGKGREQYF.